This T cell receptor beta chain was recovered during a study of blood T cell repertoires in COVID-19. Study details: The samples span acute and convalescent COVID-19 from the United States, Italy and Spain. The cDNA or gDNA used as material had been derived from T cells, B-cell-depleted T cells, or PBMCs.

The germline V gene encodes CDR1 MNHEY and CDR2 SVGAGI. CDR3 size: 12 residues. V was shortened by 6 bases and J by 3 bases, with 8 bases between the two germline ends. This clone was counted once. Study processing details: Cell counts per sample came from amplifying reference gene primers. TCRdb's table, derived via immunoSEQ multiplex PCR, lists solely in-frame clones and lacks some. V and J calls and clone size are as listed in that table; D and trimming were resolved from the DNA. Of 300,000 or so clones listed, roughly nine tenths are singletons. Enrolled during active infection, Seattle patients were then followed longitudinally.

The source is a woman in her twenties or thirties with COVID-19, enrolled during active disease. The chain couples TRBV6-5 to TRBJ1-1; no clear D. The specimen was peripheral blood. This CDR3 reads CASRRGDTEAFF. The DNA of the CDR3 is TGTGCCAGCAGGCGGGGAGACACTGAAGCTTTCTTT.